A selection of T cell receptor beta chains follows, all from one sample in a study of cytotoxic CD8 clonotypes in ibrutinib-treated CLL. Assay: immunoSEQ multiplex PCR; the TCRdb copy retains only in-frame clones and omits some. Of approximately 92,000 clones in the sample, approximately 77% were seen once. The sequencing here drew on PBMCs, taken after 24 months of ibrutinib treatment. These receptors all stem from a human donor with chronic lymphocytic leukemia. CDR3s include the opening cysteine and the closing phenylalanine or tryptophan. Fields, in order: D gene, J gene, CDR3 length, clone size, V gene, CDR3 protein, CDR3 DNA. The D gene is left open where the match is weak. Only part of the rows carry a size: once, few, many, or a class if the clone is expanded.

D: -
J: TRBJ1-5
length: 14
size: -
V: TRBV6-6
CDR3: CASSRTASNQPQHF
DNA: TGTGCCAGCAGCAGGACGGCTAGCAATCAGCCCCAGCATTTT

D: -
J: TRBJ1-2
length: 12
size: -
V: TRBV27
CDR3: CASGAGSYGYTF
DNA: TGTGCCAGCGGTGCAGGGAGCTATGGCTACACCTTC

D: -
J: TRBJ2-1
length: 14
size: -
V: TRBV27
CDR3: CASSLSRIANEQFF
DNA: TGTGCCAGCAGTTTATCTCGGATCGCGAATGAGCAGTTCTTC

D: -
J: TRBJ1-2
length: 13
size: -
V: TRBV18
CDR3: CASSAGVNYGYTF
DNA: TGTGCCAGCTCCGCCGGGGTGAACTATGGCTACACCTTC

D: -
J: TRBJ2-7
length: 14
size: -
V: TRBV6-1
CDR3: CASSGRLLVGEQYF
DNA: TGTGCCAGCAGTGGGAGGCTCCTAGTGGGCGAGCAGTACTTC

D: -
J: TRBJ2-5
length: 14
size: -
V: TRBV11-2
CDR3: CASSLDRLRETQYF
DNA: TGTGCCAGCAGCTTAGATCGACTACGAGAGACCCAGTACTTC

D: -
J: TRBJ1-4
length: 15
size: -
V: TRBV6-1
CDR3: CASSSGPATNEKLFF
DNA: TGTGCCAGCAGTAGTGGGCCAGCAACTAATGAAAAACTGTTTTTT

D: -
J: TRBJ2-7
length: 14
size: once
V: TRBV7-8
CDR3: CASSPPGRSYEQYF
DNA: TGTGCCAGCAGCCCCCCTGGGAGATCCTACGAGCAGTACTTC

D: TRBD2
J: TRBJ2-1
length: 15
size: -
V: TRBV7-2
CDR3: CASSLVAGGNNEQFF
DNA: TGTGCCAGCAGCTTAGTAGCGGGAGGAAACAATGAGCAGTTCTTC

D: -
J: TRBJ2-3
length: 14
size: -
V: TRBV9
CDR3: CASSVATGARTQYF
DNA: TGTGCCAGCAGCGTAGCTACGGGGGCGAGGACGCAGTATTTT